These T cell receptor beta chains were read from a single sample in a study of blood T cell repertoires in COVID-19. Sequencing was performed with immunoSEQ multiplex PCR; in TCRdb, only in-frame clones are kept and a portion is missing. The sample includes about 56,000 clones, about 88% of them seen just once. Sequenced sample: peripheral blood. Receptors originate from an older woman with COVID-19, enrolled during active disease. CDR3s include the opening cysteine and the closing phenylalanine or tryptophan. The order of the fields is J gene, V gene, D gene, clone size, CDR3 protein, CDR3 DNA. D genes are given only for firm matches. Clone size is stated in some rows and not others, as once, few, many or a class when expanded.

TRBJ2-7 | TRBV9 | TRBD1 | NA | CASSPRQGAYEQYF | TGTGCCAGCAGCCCCCGACAGGGGGCCTACGAGCAGTACTTC
TRBJ2-3 | TRBV5-1 | TRBD2 | once | CASSAPRGATDTQYF | TGCGCCAGCAGCGCACCGCGGGGGGCGACAGATACGCAGTATTTT
TRBJ2-3 | TRBV10-3 | NA | NA | CAISRQPPNTDTQYF | TGTGCCATCAGCAGACAGCCTCCGAACACAGATACGCAGTATTTT
TRBJ2-1 | TRBV9 | NA | NA | CASSKFSVGGRDNEQFF | TGTGCCAGCAGCAAATTCAGTGTCGGGGGTAGAGACAATGAGCAGTTCTTC
TRBJ1-1 | TRBV2 | NA | NA | CASSVLSGTEAFF | TGTGCCAGCAGTGTATTATCAGGCACTGAAGCTTTCTTT
TRBJ2-2 | TRBV9 | NA | NA | CASSPGQLNTGELFF | TGTGCCAGCAGCCCAGGACAGCTGAACACCGGGGAGCTGTTTTTT
TRBJ2-2 | TRBV7-8 | TRBD2 | NA | CASSRLAPANTGELFF | TGTGCCAGCAGTCGACTAGCTCCCGCGAACACCGGGGAGCTGTTTTTT
TRBJ2-1 | TRBV9 | NA | NA | CASSVSSASSYNEQFF | TGTGCCAGCAGCGTAAGCAGCGCGAGCTCCTACAATGAGCAGTTCTTC
TRBJ2-7 | TRBV7-9 | NA | NA | CASDQGGSYEQYF | TGTGCCAGCGATCAAGGGGGCTCCTACGAGCAGTACTTC
TRBJ2-2 | TRBV4-3 | NA | NA | CASSREAGGRTGELFF | TGCGCCAGCAGCCGGGAGGCAGGCGGTCGGACCGGGGAGCTGTTTTTT
TRBJ1-2 | TRBV28 | TRBD1 | NA | CASSSHQGANWNGYTF | TGTGCCAGCAGTTCTCACCAGGGGGCGAATTGGAATGGCTACACCTTC
TRBJ2-1 | TRBV19 | TRBD2 | once | CASTVGGGSYNEQFF | TGTGCCAGTACCGTGGGCGGGGGGAGCTACAATGAGCAGTTCTTC
TRBJ2-1 | TRBV24-1 | TRBD2 | NA | CATSDLTSGLAHEQFF | TGTGCCACCAGTGATTTGACTAGCGGGCTAGCCCATGAGCAGTTCTTC
TRBJ2-1 | TRBV7-2 | TRBD2 | NA | CASSAPGTVGGGMKFF | TGTGCCAGCAGCGCCCCCGGTACTGTCGGGGGGGGGATGAAGTTCTTC
TRBJ2-3 | TRBV10-2 | NA | NA | CASSGGEDGYTQYF | TGCGCCAGCAGCGGCGGGGAGGACGGATATACGCAGTATTTT
TRBJ2-7 | TRBV9 | TRBD1 | NA | CASSEGTGVFYEQYF | TGTGCCAGCAGCGAAGGGACAGGGGTCTTCTACGAGCAGTACTTC
TRBJ2-1 | TRBV3-1/TRBV3-2 | NA | NA | CASSHPGANNEQFF | TGTGCCAGCAGCCACCCGGGAGCGAACAATGAGCAGTTCTTC
TRBJ2-1 | TRBV27 | TRBD2 | NA | CASSPSGLAIYNEQFF | TGTGCCAGCAGTCCCTCGGGACTAGCGATCTACAATGAGCAGTTCTTC
TRBJ2-7 | TRBV6-5 | NA | NA | CASSYRGRDYEQYF | TGTGCCAGCAGTTACAGGGGGCGGGACTACGAGCAGTACTTC
TRBJ1-6 | TRBV18 | NA | NA | CASSPDSSYNSPLHF | TGTGCCAGCTCACCGGACAGCTCCTATAATTCACCCCTCCACTTT
TRBJ2-1 | TRBV15 | NA | NA | CATSRVAVNNEQFF | TGTGCCACCAGCAGAGTTGCGGTGAACAATGAGCAGTTCTTC
TRBJ1-2 | TRBV5-6 | TRBD1 | NA | CASSRGISGTGEKGYTF | TGTGCCAGCAGCCGAGGGATTTCCGGGACAGGGGAGAAAGGCTACACCTTC
TRBJ1-2 | TRBV6-2/TRBV6-3 | NA | NA | CASSKGGPVVHGYTF | TGTGCCAGCAGCAAGGGAGGGCCTGTTGTACATGGCTACACCTTC
TRBJ1-5 | TRBV24-1 | TRBD1 | NA | CATSDTGGNQPQHF | TGTGCCACCAGTGACACAGGGGGCAATCAGCCCCAGCATTTT
TRBJ2-3 | TRBV10-3 | TRBD2 | NA | CAISARLAGPSSTDTQYF | TGTGCCATCAGTGCGAGACTAGCGGGGCCCTCTAGCACAGATACGCAGTATTTT